Listed below are T cell receptor beta chains from one sample, sequenced in a study of regulatory T cells in long-lasting Graves disease. TCRdb independently ran MiXCR on the multiplex PCR reads; one entry per CDR3 protein. The data contain 700,000 or so distinct CDR3 sequences, approximately 31% of them singletons. Sequencing was performed on peripheral blood mononuclear cells (PBMCs), taken when the disease was refractory, from a patient treated with antithyroid drugs. The receptors were sampled from a female donor with Graves disease. CDR3s include the opening cysteine and the closing phenylalanine or tryptophan. D genes are given only for firm matches. Clone size is not always given. Where it is, it says once, few, many or a class for expanded clones.

- TRBJ2-5 TRBV4-1 - TGCGCCAGCAGCCAAGAAAACAGGACTCCCCGGGAGACCCAGTACTTC CASSQENRTPRETQYF
few TRBJ1-4 TRBV6-1 TRBD1 TGTGCCACCAGCCATCCCGGGACAGGGGATGAAAAACTGTTTTTT CATSHPGTGDEKLFF
many TRBJ2-7 TRBV28 TRBD1 TGTGCCAGCAGTACACCCGGGACAGGGGGTAAAGAGCAGTACTTC CASSTPGTGGKEQYF
many TRBJ1-1 TRBV6-1 - TGTGCCAGCAGTGAAACGGGACTACGGCCTGAAGCTTTCTTT CASSETGLRPEAFF
few TRBJ1-4 TRBV20-1 - TGCAGTGCTAGAGATCGCAGGGGCCTTAATGAAAAACTGTTTTTT CSARDRRGLNEKLFF
few TRBJ2-7 TRBV29-1 TRBD2 TGCAGCATATATAGCGGGAGTCTTTACGAGCAGTACTTC CSIYSGSLYEQYF
few TRBJ1-2 TRBV3-1 TRBD1 TGTGCCAGCAGCCAGAACCAACAGGGGACTAACTATGGCTACACCTTC CASSQNQQGTNYGYTF
- TRBJ1-3 TRBV15 - TGTGCCACCAGCAGAGATAGGCCGAACTCTGGAAACACCACATATTTT CATSRDRPNSGNTTYF
many TRBJ1-2 TRBV6-1 - TGTGCCAGCAGTGATGAAAGGAACTATGGCTACACCTTC CASSDERNYGYTF
few TRBJ2-4 TRBV6-2/TRBV6-3 - TGTGCCAGCAGTTACTCGATTTGGGGCCGCGGAAACATTCAGTACTTC CASSYSIWGRGNIQYF
many TRBJ1-2 TRBV12-3/TRBV12-4 - TGTGCCAGCAGTCTCCGGGACAACTCTCCTTATGGCTACACCTTC CASSLRDNSPYGYTF
few TRBJ1-1 TRBV20-1 - TGCAGTGCTAAGAATGGACTCAGGAACACTGAAGCTTTCTTT CSAKNGLRNTEAFF
many TRBJ1-2 TRBV3-1 - TGTGCCAGCAGCCAAGCAGTCGCTGACAGGACTGGCTACACCTTC CASSQAVADRTGYTF
few TRBJ2-7 TRBV6-2/TRBV6-3 - TGTGCCAGCAGTTACACTAAACTAGATCTCGAGCAGTACTTC CASSYTKLDLEQYF
- TRBJ2-6 TRBV13 - TGTGCCAGCAGCCGAATAGTCTCGCAGCCCTCTGGGGCCAACGTCCTGACTTTC CASSRIVSQPSGANVLTF
- TRBJ1-2 TRBV28 - TGTGCCAGCAGTGCGGGGGGGGGCTTAGGCTACACCTTC CASSAGGGLGYTF
few TRBJ2-7 TRBV12-3/TRBV12-4 TRBD1 TGTGCCAGCAGTCCCGACAGGGGGCTTACCTACGAGCAGTACTTC CASSPDRGLTYEQYF
many TRBJ2-7 TRBV20-1 - TGCAGTGCTAGGGGTATTGGGAGGAACCCCTACGAGCAGTACTTC CSARGIGRNPYEQYF
many TRBJ1-1 TRBV28 TRBD1 TGTGCCAGCAGTTTATTTGACAGGGCCATAATCACTGAAGCTTTCTTT CASSLFDRAIITEAFF
- TRBJ2-7 TRBV7-9 TRBD2 TGTGCCAGCAGCCTCGCGGGACTAGCGGGAGGGAGCTCCTACGAGCAGTACTTC CASSLAGLAGGSSYEQYF
- TRBJ1-5 TRBV7-8 - TGTGCCAGCAGCTCGCATAGGAGTGCCAATCAGCCCCAGCATTTT CASSSHRSANQPQHF
few TRBJ2-7 TRBV6-9 TRBD1 TGTGCCAGCAGTTACCCCGGACAGGGCTACGAGCAGTACTTC CASSYPGQGYEQYF
few TRBJ2-5 TRBV12-3/TRBV12-4 - TGTGCCAGCAACCAAGGCAGGGTTTTGAGAGAGACCCAGTACTTC CASNQGRVLRETQYF
many TRBJ1-5 TRBV6-1 - TGTGCCAGCGCACAGCTGAATCAGCCCCAGCATTTT CASAQLNQPQHF
few TRBJ2-7 TRBV2 TRBD2 TGTGCCAGCAGTGCTTCTAGCGGGAGAAACGAGCAGTACTTC CASSASSGRNEQYF
- TRBJ1-5 TRBV20-1 TRBD1 TGCAGTGCCTCAGAAGGACAGGGGGCGATTTGGGGCTCCCAGCCCCAGCATTTT CSASEGQGAIWGSQPQHF
- TRBJ2-2 TRBV10-2 TRBD2 TGCGCCAGCAGGGTGGGAGGGTCGAACACCGGGGAGCTGTTTTTT CASRVGGSNTGELFF
few TRBJ1-2 TRBV14 - TGTGCCAGCAGCCAAGGCCCAGATAATGGCTACACCTTC CASSQGPDNGYTF
- TRBJ1-2 TRBV6-1 - TGTGCCAGCGCAGGATTGGGATACTATGGCTACACCTTC CASAGLGYYGYTF
many TRBJ2-7 TRBV2 - TGTGCCAGCAGTGAAGTGGGGGATTCCTCCTACGAGCAGTACTTC CASSEVGDSSYEQYF
many TRBJ1-1 TRBV2 TRBD1 TGTGCCAGCAGTGGGGGACAGGGTAAATTCGTCGACACTGAAGCTTTCTTT CASSGGQGKFVDTEAFF
- TRBJ1-2 TRBV27 TRBD1 TGTGCCAGCAGTCCCCGCCGGACAGGGACCAATAACTATGGCTACACCTTC CASSPRRTGTNNYGYTF
- TRBJ1-4 TRBV4-2 - TGTGCCAGCAGCCAAGTCTTATGGCAGGCTGGAGGGACGGATGAAAAACTGTTTTTT CASSQVLWQAGGTDEKLFF
- TRBJ1-4 TRBV14 TRBD1 TGTGCCAGCAGCCCCCGGACAGGGGGATATGAAAAACTGTTTTTT CASSPRTGGYEKLFF
- TRBJ1-1 TRBV18 - TGTGCCAGCTCACCCTTTTTGAACACTGAAGCTTTCTTT CASSPFLNTEAFF
- TRBJ1-2 TRBV5-1 - TGCGCCAGCAGCCCATCGTCCGGGGGAAGGAACTATGGCGACACCTTC CASSPSSGGRNYGDTF
few TRBJ1-1 TRBV6-2/TRBV6-3 - TGTGCCAGCATTGACTATATGAACACTGAAGCTTTCTTT CASIDYMNTEAFF
- TRBJ1-3 TRBV29-1 - TGCAGCGTTAGAGGGGCCGCAAACACCATATATTTT CSVRGAANTIYF
few TRBJ1-2 TRBV3-1 - TGTGCCAGCAGCCAAGGGGAAGGGGGAAGCTATGGCTACACCTTC CASSQGEGGSYGYTF
many TRBJ2-5 TRBV12-3/TRBV12-4 TRBD1 TGTGCCAGCAGGAAAAAGGACAGGGAGACCCAGTACTTC CASRKKDRETQYF
- TRBJ1-6 TRBV20-1 TRBD1 TGCAGTGCTGGCACCGGGACAGGAGGATCACCCCTCCACTTT CSAGTGTGGSPLHF
few TRBJ2-5 TRBV28 TRBD1 TGTGCCAGCAGTTCGAGTGGGACAGGGGTACAAGAGACCCAGTACTTC CASSSSGTGVQETQYF
few TRBJ1-1 TRBV20-1 - TGCAGTGCTAATACAGGCACTGAAGCTTTCTTT CSANTGTEAFF
- TRBJ2-7 TRBV11-3 - TGTGCCAGCAGCTTAGATCCAGGGGCGTACGAGCAGTACTTC CASSLDPGAYEQYF
- TRBJ2-6 TRBV27 TRBD1 TGTGCCAGCAGTCCCAGGGGGCAAGGGGCCAACGTCCTGACTTTC CASSPRGQGANVLTF
- TRBJ1-2 TRBV20-1 - TGCAGTGCTAGAGATCGGGCAGGGGCGGTCTATGGCTACACCTTC CSARDRAGAVYGYTF
many TRBJ2-5 TRBV2 - TGTGCCAGCAGTGCCGACCGGGACAAAGAGACCCAGTACTTC CASSADRDKETQYF
- TRBJ2-5 TRBV10-3 TRBD1 TGTGCCATCAAGGGACAGGAAGAGACCCAGTACTTC CAIKGQEETQYF
once TRBJ2-1 TRBV11-2 TRBD1 TGTGCCAGCAGCCTAGTACCGGGACAGGGTTCTGTTGAGCAGTTCTTC CASSLVPGQGSVEQFF
many TRBJ2-2 TRBV6-2/TRBV6-3 - TGTGCCAGCAGTTATGGACTAACCGGGGAGCTGTTTTTT CASSYGLTGELFF
- TRBJ2-3 TRBV28 - TGTGCCAGCAGTTTATTTCGGGGCGGCGCAGATACGCAGTATTTT CASSLFRGGADTQYF
- TRBJ2-5 TRBV29-1 TRBD2 TGCAGCGTTAGCGGGAGTAGGGGAAGGGAGGAGACCCAGTACTTC CSVSGSRGREETQYF
- TRBJ2-2 TRBV7-6 TRBD2 TGTGCCAGCAGCTTAGGTCTAGCGGGAGTAAACACCGGGGAGCTGTTTTTT CASSLGLAGVNTGELFF
few TRBJ2-7 TRBV15 - TGTGCCACCAGCATTTTACCGGGGGCGGGCGAGCAGTACTTC CATSILPGAGEQYF